The 21 T cell receptor beta chains reported below all come from one sample, sequenced in a study of metastatic and nonmetastatic thyroid tumors. TCRdb reassembled clones from the PCR reads with MiXCR. This sample has roughly 63,000 clones, with around 15% found just once. Among the patients, none had received any treatment before thyroid surgery. Material: blood. The origin of the receptors is a male donor with papillary thyroid cancer or a benign thyroid nodule (not recorded which). Some clones in this sample may be carry-over from other donors' samples.

This clone was counted at least ten times. The V gene is TRBV6-1, the J gene TRBJ1-6, with a tentative D call TRBD1 (6 bases). The CDR3 consists of 15 residues. The germline gives CDR1 MNHNS, CDR2 SASEGT. Trimming took off 6 bases at V and 13 bases at J, with 22 bases between the two ends. The CDR3 protein is CASSSFRQADHPLHF. The CDR3 bases are TGTGCCAGCAGCTCCTTTCGACAGGCTGATCACCCCCTCCACTTT.

This clone was observed a few times. A read error may explain this, as a much larger clone is one base away. This rearrangement joins TRBV11-2 to TRBJ2-2; the D gene is possibly TRBD1 (6 bases). The ends were cut back, 6 bases at V and 3 bases at J, with 14 bases in the middle. The V gene's germline CDR1 is SGHAT and CDR2 FQNNGV. CDR3 length equals 15 residues. CDR3 DNA: TGTGCCAGCAGGCTCCAGGGGTCGGACACCGGGGAGCTGTTTTTT. It translates to CASRLQGSDTGELFF. The entire variable domain, with the rest obtained from reference TRBV11-2 and TRBJ2-2, is as follows: EAGVAQSPRYKIIEKRQSVAFWCNPISGHATLYWYQQILGQGPKLLIQFQNNGVVDDSQLPKDRFSAERLKGVDSTLKIQPAKLEDSAVYLCASRLQGSDTGELFFGEGSRLTVL.

The table lists this clone with many counts. The gene calls are TRBV2 and TRBJ2-7; D possibly uses TRBD1 or TRBD2 (5 bases each). This CDR3 spans 13 amino acids. In germline, CDR1 is SNHLY, CDR2 FYNNEI. The V end was cut by 7 bases, the J end by 2 bases, with 12 bases between. The CDR3 protein is CASMGDRAYEQYF. CDR3 DNA: TGTGCCAGCATGGGGGACCGAGCCTACGAGCAGTACTTC.

Ten or more counts support this clone. This chain joins TRBV2 and TRBJ1-1, with D hard to call. The CDR3 is 14 amino acids. CDR1 is SNHLY and CDR2 is FYNNEI in the germline V gene. Trimming cost V 4 bases and J 5 bases, with 14 bases left between them. CDR3 sequence: CASSGEVAGTEAFF. CDR3 DNA sequence: TGTGCCAGCAGTGGGGAGGTGGCCGGAACTGAAGCTTTCTTT.

The rearrangement links TRBV5-4 to TRBJ2-7; 9 positions match TRBD2. Germline-derived CDR1 and CDR2 are SGHNT and YYREEE (reference sequence). The CDR3 length is 14 residues. V shed 2 bases and J 4 bases; nucleotides not matched to a gene: 4. CDR3 residues: CASSLGGGVYEQYF. The CDR3 DNA follows: TGTGCCAGCAGCTTAGGCGGGGGGGTGTACGAGCAGTACTTC.

This clone showed up many times. J is TRBJ1-5 and V is TRBV10-3; 7 nucleotides align to TRBD1. The germline gives CDR1 ENHRY, CDR2 SYGVKD. Trimming removed 8 bases from V and 2 bases from J; junction bases left unmatched: 9. The CDR3 is 15 amino acids. CDR3 amino acids: CAIGGQGGRNQPQHF. Here the CDR3 DNA reads TGTGCCATCGGAGGCCAAGGGGGCCGCAATCAGCCCCAGCATTTT.

This rearrangement joins TRBV11-2 to TRBJ2-2; no clear D gene. The CDR3 spans 16 residues. The V end was cut by 3 bases, the J end by 11 bases, with 22 bases between. Germline V gene sequence: CDR1 SGHAT, CDR2 FQNNGV. This chain's CDR3 is CASSFDGFSSSGELFF. The CDR3 DNA is TGTGCCAGCAGCTTTGATGGGTTTTCGTCCTCGGGTGAGCTGTTTTTT.

At least ten counts were recorded for this clone. The chain carries TRBV12-3 or TRBV12-4 and TRBJ2-3, with 7 bases matching TRBD2. Germline trimming cut 5 bases from V and 9 bases from J; bases unmatched to any gene: 8. CDR3 size: 13 residues. CDR3 amino acids: CASSVTTSWTQYF. The CDR3, as DNA: TGTGCCAGCAGTGTTACGACTAGCTGGACGCAGTATTTT.

With respect to this clone: It may be a read error: a sequence one base away is much more abundant. Different DNA sequences within this sample yield the same CDR3. CDR3 residues: CASSVRDSYNEQFF. DNA for the CDR3: TGTGCCAGCAGCGTTCGCGATTCCTACAATGAGCAGTTCTTC. The J gene is TRBJ2-1, the V gene TRBV9; unclear D gene. This CDR3 comprises 14 residues. Germline CDR1 is SGDLS and CDR2 is YYNGEE. V dropped 2 bases and J dropped 1 base, with 7 bases sitting between them.

This clone was observed at least ten times. The chain combines TRBV12-3 or TRBV12-4 with TRBJ2-1; no definite D call. Trimming cost V 6 bases and J 6 bases, with 12 bases left between them. The CDR3 consists of 13 residues. The DNA for the CDR3 is TGTGCCAGCAGCCCCGCCAGGTCCAATGAGCAGTTCTTC. It is translated as CASSPARSNEQFF.

This clone was seen ten or more times. The genes are TRBV19 and TRBJ1-4; 10 nucleotides align to TRBD1. The CDR3 is 15 amino acids. In germline, CDR1 is LNHDA, CDR2 SQIVND (reference sequence). Trimming removed 3 bases from V and 8 bases from J; junction bases left unmatched: 6. CDR3 residues: CASSISGTGAEKLFF. For the CDR3, the DNA is TGTGCCAGTAGTATTTCCGGGACAGGGGCCGAAAAACTGTTTTTT.

Note on this clone: Possible read error: a much larger clone is one base away. The chain employs TRBV20-1 and TRBJ2-2, with D perhaps given as TRBD1 or TRBD2 (5 bases each). The CDR3 spans 15 residues. V lost 3 bases and J lost 7, with 18 bases in between. CDR1 is DFQATT, CDR2 SNEGSKA, per germline (reference sequence). CDR3 residues: CSARVPLTAVGELFF. The CDR3 DNA is TGCAGTGCTAGGGTTCCCTTGACAGCGGTCGGGGAGCTGTTTTTT.

This clone occurred a few times. This may be a read error: a much more frequent sequence differs by one nucleotide. The chain couples TRBV19 to TRBJ2-4; 11 bases fit TRBD1. The CDR3 runs 16 residues. Germline CDR1 and CDR2: LNHDA and SQIVND (reference sequence). The CDR3 spells CASIISGTGGKNIQYF. The CDR3 region has the DNA TGTGCCAGTATTATATCGGGGACAGGGGGCAAAAACATTCAGTACTTC. Based on the CDR3 plus reference TRBV19 and TRBJ2-4, the full variable domain is DGGITQSPKYLFRKEGQNVTLSCEQNLNHDAMYWYRQDPGQGLRLIYYSQIVNDFQKGDIAEGYSVSREKKESFPLTVTSAQKNPTAFYLCASIISGTGGKNIQYFGAGTRLSVL.

This rearrangement joins TRBV30 to TRBJ1-1; no definite D call. This CDR3 has 13 residues. The germline gives CDR1 GTSNPN, CDR2 SVGIG (reference sequence). The V end lost 5 bases, the J end lost 5 bases, and 15 bases lay between the germline ends. The CDR3 nucleotides read TGTGCCTGGGTCCCCTGCCTGAGGACTGAAGCTTTCTTT. Amino acids: CAWVPCLRTEAFF.

Concerning this clone itself: The junction departs from germline at one end; a sequencing error may be responsible. The genes are TRBV19 and TRBJ1-6; TRBD1 might be the D (6 bases). Per the germline V gene, CDR1 is LNHDA and CDR2 is SQIVND (reference sequence). This CDR3 spans 13 amino acids. CDR3 amino acids: CAGGGQWDASLQF. The CDR3 nucleotides are TGTGCGGGTGGAGGACAGTGGGATGCATCCCTCCAATTT. Using reference TRBV19 and TRBJ1-6 for the parts outside the CDR3, the full variable domain is DGGITQSPKYLFRKEGQNVTLSCEQNLNHDAMYWYRQDPGQGLRLIYYSQIVNDFQKGDIAEGYSVSREKKESFPLTVTSAQKNPTAFYLCAGGGQWDASLQFGNGTRLTVT.

The chain recombines TRBV28 with TRBJ2-7; D uncertain. Germline V gene sequence: CDR1 MDHEN, CDR2 SYDVKM. V dropped 2 bases and J dropped 2 bases, with 16 bases sitting between them. This CDR3 contains 16 residues. The CDR3 DNA reads TGTGCCAGCAGTTTACCCGCCCTAAGTGGGCCCTACGAGCAGTACTTC. It translates to CASSLPALSGPYEQYF.

Many counts were recorded for this clone. The chain recombines TRBV29-1 with TRBJ2-1; D is undetermined. V gave up 2 bases and J gave up 5 bases, with 4 bases separating them. The CDR3 is 11 amino acids. Germline V CDR1 and CDR2: SQVTM, ANQGSEA. CDR3 nucleotides: TGCAGCGTTGAAAGGCACAATGAGCAGTTCTTC. Residues: CSVERHNEQFF.

V gene TRBV5-1 combines with J gene TRBJ1-1; 7 nucleotides line up with TRBD1. The V gene's germline CDR1 is SGHRS and CDR2 YFSETQ. This CDR3 is 15 amino acids long. With 0 bases clipped from V and 4 bases from J, the junction kept 6 bases outside the gene matches. The CDR3 nucleotides read TGCGCCAGCAGCTTGGTGTCAGGGGGAAGCACTGAAGCTTTCTTT. It translates to CASSLVSGGSTEAFF. Combining the CDR3 with reference TRBV5-1 and TRBJ1-1 gives the whole variable domain KAGVTQTPRYLIKTRGQQVTLSCSPISGHRSVSWYQQTPGQGLQFLFEYFSETQRNKGNFPGRFSGRQFSNSRSEMNVSTLELGDSALYLCASSLVSGGSTEAFFGQGTRLTVV.

In its sample, this clone was seen a few times. This may arise from a read error, as a much more abundant clone is one base away. This rearrangement joins TRBV7-9 to TRBJ1-1; D not certain. Trimming cost V 8 bases and J 7 bases, with 11 bases left between them. Germline CDR1 and CDR2: SEHNR and FQNEAQ (reference sequence). CDR3 length: 11 residues. Written as DNA, the CDR3 is TGTGCCAGCGGATCCTCCCTTGAAGCTTTCTTT. Its translation is CASGSSLEAFF.

This clone was counted many times. This specimen includes other DNA sequences encoding the same CDR3. V and J are TRBV20-1 and TRBJ2-5; TRBD2 matches at 14 bases. V lost 5 bases, J lost 7 bases, and 9 bases stayed unmatched. Germline values: CDR1 DFQATT, CDR2 SNEGSKA (reference sequence). The CDR3 totals 15 residues. The CDR3 sequence is CSAPGLAGGPGTQYF. Written as DNA, the CDR3 is TGCAGTGCTCCAGGACTAGCGGGAGGTCCCGGGACCCAGTACTTC.

Comments on this clone: Just one base apart from a much larger clone, this may be a read error. This sequence joins TRBV9 and TRBJ2-2, with D perhaps being TRBD1 or TRBD2 (5 bases each). CDR1 and CDR2 (germline): SGDLS, YYNGEE. Between the trimmed V and J ends, which lost 4 bases and 13 bases, there was a span of 20 bases. This CDR3 contains 14 residues. In DNA form, the CDR3 reads TGTGCCAGCAGCTCCGGGACCAATCTAAGGGGGCTGTTTTTT. It encodes CASSSGTNLRGLFF.